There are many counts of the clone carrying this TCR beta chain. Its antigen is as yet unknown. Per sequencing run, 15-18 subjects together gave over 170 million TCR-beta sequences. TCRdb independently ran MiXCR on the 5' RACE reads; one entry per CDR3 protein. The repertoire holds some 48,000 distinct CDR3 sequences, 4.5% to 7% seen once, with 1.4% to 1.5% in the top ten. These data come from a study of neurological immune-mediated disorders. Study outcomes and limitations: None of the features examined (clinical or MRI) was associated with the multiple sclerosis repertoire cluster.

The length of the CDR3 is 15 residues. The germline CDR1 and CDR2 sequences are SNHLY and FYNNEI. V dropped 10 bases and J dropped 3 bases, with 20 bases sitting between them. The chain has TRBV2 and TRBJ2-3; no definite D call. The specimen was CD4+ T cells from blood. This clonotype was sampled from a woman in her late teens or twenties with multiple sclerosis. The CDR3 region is CAIRDGVVRTDTQYF. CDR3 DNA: TGTGCCATCCGAGATGGAGTTGTTAGGACAGATACGCAGTATTTT.